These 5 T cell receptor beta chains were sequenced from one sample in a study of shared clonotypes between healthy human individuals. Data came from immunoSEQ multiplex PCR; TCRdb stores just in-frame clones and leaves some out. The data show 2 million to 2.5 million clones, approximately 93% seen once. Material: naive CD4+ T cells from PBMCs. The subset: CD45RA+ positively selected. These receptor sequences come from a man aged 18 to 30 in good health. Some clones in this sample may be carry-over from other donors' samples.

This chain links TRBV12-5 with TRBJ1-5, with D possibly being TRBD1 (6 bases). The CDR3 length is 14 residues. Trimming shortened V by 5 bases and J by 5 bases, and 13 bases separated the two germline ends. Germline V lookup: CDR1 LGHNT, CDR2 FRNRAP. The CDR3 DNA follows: TGTGCTAGTGGTAGGGAGGGGGACTATCAGCCCCAGCATTTT. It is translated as CASGREGDYQPQHF.

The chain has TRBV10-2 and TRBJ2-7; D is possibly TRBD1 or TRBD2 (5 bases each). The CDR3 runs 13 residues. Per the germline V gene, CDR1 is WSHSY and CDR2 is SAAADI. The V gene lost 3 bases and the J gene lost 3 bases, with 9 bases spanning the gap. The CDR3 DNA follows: TGCGCCAGCAGTGAACGGGGCCACTACGAGCAGTACTTC. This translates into CASSERGHYEQYF.

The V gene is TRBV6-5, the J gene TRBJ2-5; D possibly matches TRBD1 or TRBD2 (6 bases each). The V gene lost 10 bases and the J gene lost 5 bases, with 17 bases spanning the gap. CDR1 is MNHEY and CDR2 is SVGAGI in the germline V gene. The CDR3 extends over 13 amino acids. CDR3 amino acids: CATSNGGRETQYF. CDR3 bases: TGTGCCACCTCAAATGGGGGGCGGGAGACCCAGTACTTC.

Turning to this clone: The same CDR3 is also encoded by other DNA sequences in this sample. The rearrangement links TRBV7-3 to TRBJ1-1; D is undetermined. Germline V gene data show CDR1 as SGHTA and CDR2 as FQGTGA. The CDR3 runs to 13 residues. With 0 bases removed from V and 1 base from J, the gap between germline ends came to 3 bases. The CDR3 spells CASSLTTNTEAFF. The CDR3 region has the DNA TGTGCCAGCAGCTTAACTACGAACACTGAAGCTTTCTTT. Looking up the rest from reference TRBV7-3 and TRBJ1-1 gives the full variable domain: GAGVSQTPSNKVTEKGKYVELRCDPISGHTALYWYRQSLGQGPEFLIYFQGTGAADDSGLPNDRFFAVRPEGSVSTLKIQRTERGDSAVYLCASSLTTNTEAFFGQGTRLTVV.

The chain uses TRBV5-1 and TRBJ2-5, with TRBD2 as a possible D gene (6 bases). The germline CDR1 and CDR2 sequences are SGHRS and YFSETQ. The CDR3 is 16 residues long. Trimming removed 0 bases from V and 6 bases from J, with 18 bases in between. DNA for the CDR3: TGCGCCAGCAGCTTGGAGGCCGGGGGTCCCCGGAAGACCCAGTACTTC. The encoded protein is CASSLEAGGPRKTQYF.